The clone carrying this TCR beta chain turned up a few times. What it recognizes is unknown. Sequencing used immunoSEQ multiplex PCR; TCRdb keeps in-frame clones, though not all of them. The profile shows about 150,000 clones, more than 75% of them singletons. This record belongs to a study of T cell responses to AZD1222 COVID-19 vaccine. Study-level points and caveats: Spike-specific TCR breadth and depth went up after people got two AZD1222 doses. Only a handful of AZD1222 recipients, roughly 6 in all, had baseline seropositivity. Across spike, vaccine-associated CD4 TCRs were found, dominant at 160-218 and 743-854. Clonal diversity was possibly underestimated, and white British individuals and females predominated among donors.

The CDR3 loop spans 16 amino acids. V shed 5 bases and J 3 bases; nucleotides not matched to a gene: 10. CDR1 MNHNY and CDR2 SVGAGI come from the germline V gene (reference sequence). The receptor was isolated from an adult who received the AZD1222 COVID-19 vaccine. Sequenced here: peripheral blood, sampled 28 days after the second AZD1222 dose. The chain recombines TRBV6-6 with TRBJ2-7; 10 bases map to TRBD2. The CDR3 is CASSTRGLAGDYEQYF. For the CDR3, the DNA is TGTGCCAGCAGTACTAGGGGCCTAGCGGGGGACTACGAGCAGTACTTC.